This T cell receptor (beta chain) came from a study of T cells expressing NK-cell markers. Study-level background: Obtained from sorted CD3+CD56+NKG2C+, CD3+CD56+NKG2C- and CD3+CD56-NKG2C+ T cells were the TCR beta repertoires. Seven sequenced donors out of eight were HCMV-seropositive, one seronegative. Study conclusions and caveats: Dominant NKG2C+ clonotypes made up roughly 1.0-7.0% of CD8+ T cells in more than 5 donors.

Concerning this clonotype: Its antigen remains unidentified.

No DNA is given; TCRdb re-called the 5' RACE reads and lists each CDR3 protein once. The sample includes around 110,000 distinct CDR3 sequences. The sequenced material came from blood T cells: a sorted CD56 or NKG2C T cell subset, CD4+ or CD8+ T cells, or bulk PBMC T cells (not recorded which). This clonotype originated in a woman aged 18 to 75 in good health.

This CDR3 reads CASFTRGEELFF. The chain is built from TRBV5-4 and TRBJ2-2; TCRdb lists TRBD1, though no DNA is available to test this call. Germline-derived CDR1 and CDR2 are SGHNT and YYREEE (reference sequence). The CDR3 is 12 residues long. The complete variable domain, with remaining parts taken from reference TRBV5-4 and TRBJ2-2, reads ETGVTQSPTHLIKTRGQQVTLRCSSQSGHNTVSWYQQALGQGPQFIFQYYREEENGRGNFPPRFSGLQFPNYSSELNVNALELDDSALYLCASFTRGEELFFGEGSRLTVL.